Presented here are 20 T cell receptor beta chains from one specimen sequenced in a study of cytomegalovirus exposure and HLA in healthy donors. Primers: 60 Vbeta forward and 13 Jbeta reverse. The data were produced by immunoSEQ multiplex PCR, yet TCRdb's version contains in-frame clones alone and is incomplete. The data show tens of thousands of clones, with approximately 80% seen just once and about 4% held by the top ten. Sequencing was performed on PBMCs. Every receptor here comes from a man over 45 in good health and CMV-seronegative.

The chain carries TRBV30 and TRBJ2-1, with 10 bases identical to TRBD2. This CDR3 has 17 amino acids. Germline V CDR1 and CDR2: GTSNPN, SVGIG (reference sequence). J lost 4 bases, V lost 2 bases, and 11 bases had no gene match. In DNA form, the CDR3 reads TGTGCCTGGAGTAATTGGCCTAGCGGGAGAGGTTACAATGAGCAGTTCTTC. Residues: CAWSNWPSGRGYNEQFF.

There are a few counts of this clone. V gene TRBV27 combines with J gene TRBJ2-3; 7 bases line up with TRBD1. CDR1 is MNHEY, CDR2 SMNVEV, per germline (reference sequence). With V trimmed by 3 bases and J by 7 bases, 10 bases remained unmatched. The CDR3 spans 15 residues. The DNA of the CDR3 is TGTGCCAGCAGTTTTGACAGGGCCGCCCTAAATACGCAGTATTTT. It specifies CASSFDRAALNTQYF.

The chain combines TRBV28 with TRBJ1-4; weak D call: TRBD1 (6 bases). CDR3 length: 15 amino acids. Germline CDR1 is MDHEN and CDR2 is SYDVKM. Trimming pared 6 bases from V and 5 bases from J, leaving 16 bases between. CDR3 protein: CASRAPQGRNEKLFF. In DNA form, the CDR3 reads TGTGCCAGCAGGGCCCCACAGGGTAGGAATGAAAAACTGTTTTTT.

The chain employs TRBV9 and TRBJ2-3; 10 nucleotides match TRBD2. CDR3 length: 14 amino acids. The germline gives CDR1 SGDLS, CDR2 YYNGEE. V dropped 7 bases and J dropped 4; count of bases not matched to a gene: 6. Here the CDR3 DNA reads TGTGCCAGCGCTAGCGGGAGATACGCAGATACGCAGTATTTT. Translated: CASASGRYADTQYF.

This clone was found once. The V call is TRBV6-6, the J call TRBJ1-3; 8 bases are shared with TRBD1. V lost 5 bases to trimming and J lost 3 bases; unmatched junction nucleotides: 3. Germline assignment: CDR1 MNHNY and CDR2 SVGAGI (reference sequence). CDR3 size: 14 residues. CDR3 amino acids: CASSDRGGGNTIYF. The CDR3 DNA reads TGTGCCAGCAGTGACAGGGGCGGTGGAAACACCATATATTTT.

The V gene is TRBV5-4, the J gene TRBJ1-3, with D unclear. Germline values: CDR1 SGHNT, CDR2 YYREEE (reference sequence). With 0 bases removed from V and 0 bases from J, the gap between germline ends came to 7 bases. CDR3 length equals 15 residues. CDR3 bases: TGTGCCAGCAGCTTGGCACGCGGCTCTGGAAACACCATATATTTT. It yields the protein CASSLARGSGNTIYF.

The genes are TRBV27 and TRBJ2-5; D gene uncertain. This CDR3 spans 13 amino acids. The V and J ends lost 6 bases and 0 bases respectively, with 8 bases between them. The germline V gene encodes CDR1 MNHEY and CDR2 SMNVEV (reference sequence). The CDR3 DNA reads TGTGCCAGCAGCTTTTATAACCAAGAGACCCAGTACTTC. The encoded protein is CASSFYNQETQYF.

The CDR3 bases are TGTGCCAGTACCCCCACATGGGACAGGGCATACGAGCAGTACTTC. This translates into CASTPTWDRAYEQYF. The V call is TRBV19, the J call TRBJ2-5; 9 bases are shared with TRBD1. The end of the DNA aligns better with TRBJ2-7, so the J call may be wrong. The CDR3 loop spans 15 amino acids. Germline assignment: CDR1 LNHDA and CDR2 SQIVND (reference sequence).

The V and J genes are TRBV18 and TRBJ2-1; 11 bases agree with TRBD2. From germline, CDR1 is KGHSH and CDR2 LQKENI. V was pared by 4 bases and J by 7 bases, with 15 bases of the junction left unmatched. The CDR3 has 18 amino acids. This CDR3 is CASSRTSSTSGSPNEQFF. CDR3 DNA: TGTGCCAGCTCACGGACTTCCTCAACTAGCGGGAGTCCGAATGAGCAGTTCTTC.

This clone turned up a few times. The chain uses TRBV19 and TRBJ1-5, with 7 bases aligning to TRBD1. There are 15 residues in the CDR3. V gave up 6 bases and J gave up 1 base; unmatched junction bases: 6. CDR1 LNHDA and CDR2 SQIVND come from the germline V gene (reference sequence). CDR3 loop: CASSTSGGSNQPQHF. The CDR3 DNA sequence: TGTGCCAGTAGCACTTCAGGGGGAAGCAATCAGCCCCAGCATTTT.

V is TRBV5-4 and J is TRBJ2-7, with 10 bases that match TRBD2. Germline lookup yields CDR1 SGHNT and CDR2 YYREEE (reference sequence). V lost 3 bases to trimming and J lost 7 bases; unmatched junction nucleotides: 13. The CDR3 covers 16 residues. Here the CDR3 reads CASSSPLAGALGEQYF. As DNA, the CDR3 is TGTGCCAGCAGCTCTCCTCTAGCGGGAGCCCTTGGGGAGCAGTACTTC. Using reference TRBV5-4 and TRBJ2-7 for the parts outside the CDR3, the full variable domain is ETGVTQSPTHLIKTRGQQVTLRCSSQSGHNTVSWYQQALGQGPQFIFQYYREEENGRGNFPPRFSGLQFPNYSSELNVNALELDDSALYLCASSSPLAGALGEQYFGPGTRLTVT.

The sample holds a few counts of this clone. The chain combines TRBV15 with TRBJ2-2; no firm D call. The V gene's germline CDR1 is LNHNV and CDR2 YYDKDF (reference sequence). This CDR3 is 15 amino acids long. Trimming stripped 0 bases from V and 4 bases from J, with 9 bases between. The CDR3 spells CATSRDSYVTGELFF. The CDR3 DNA is TGTGCCACCAGCAGAGATTCCTACGTCACCGGGGAGCTGTTTTTT. The full variable domain, rest sourced from reference TRBV15 and TRBJ2-2, is DAMVIQNPRYQVTQFGKPVTLSCSQTLNHNVMYWYQQKSSQAPKLLFHYYDKDFNNEADTPDNFQSRRPNTSFCFLDIRSPGLGDTAMYLCATSRDSYVTGELFFGEGSRLTVL.

J is TRBJ2-1 and V is TRBV27, with 11 bases aligning to TRBD2. Germline V gene lookup returns CDR1 MNHEY and CDR2 SMNVEV (reference sequence). Trimming removed 6 bases from V and 10 bases from J; junction bases left unmatched: 11. The CDR3 runs 15 residues. The CDR3 coding sequence is TGTGCCAGCAGCCCAGGGACTAGCGGTCGAGGGGAGCAGTTCTTC. Protein product: CASSPGTSGRGEQFF.

V is TRBV6-5 and J is TRBJ2-2; 8 nucleotides agree with TRBD2. There are 15 residues in the CDR3. CDR1 is MNHEY and CDR2 is SVGAGI in the germline V gene. J gave up 3 bases and V 2 bases, and 2 bases lay outside the gene matches. The CDR3 DNA sequence: TGTGCCAGCAGTTACCAAGCGGGGGACACCGGGGAGCTGTTTTTT. Translation gives CASSYQAGDTGELFF.

This chain joins TRBV15 and TRBJ2-1, with 9 bases aligning to TRBD2. V lost 1 base and J lost 6; bases outside the gene matches: 7. The CDR3 is made up of 16 amino acids. Per the germline V gene, CDR1 is LNHNV and CDR2 is YYDKDF (reference sequence). The CDR3 coding sequence is TGTGCCACCAGCAGAGGGGGCGGGAGGGCGGGCAATGAGCAGTTCTTC. This encodes CATSRGGGRAGNEQFF.

V gene TRBV19 combines with J gene TRBJ1-6; 8 bases are shared with TRBD1. This CDR3 comprises 13 residues. After removal of 11 bases from V and 7 bases from J, the junction contained 7 bases not matched to a gene. Per germline, CDR1 LNHDA and CDR2 SQIVND (reference sequence). CDR3 in amino acids: CAGGQGLNSPLHF. The CDR3 DNA is TGTGCCGGAGGACAGGGATTGAATTCACCCCTCCACTTT.

The rearrangement links TRBV7-3 to TRBJ2-1; 10 bases match TRBD2. The germline CDR1 and CDR2 sequences are SGHTA and FQGTGA. This CDR3 is 16 amino acids long. Germline trimming cut 6 bases from V and 6 bases from J; bases unmatched to any gene: 11. CDR3 nucleotides: TGTGCCAGCAGACATCCCCTAGCGGGAGAAGGCAATGAGCAGTTCTTC. It translates to CASRHPLAGEGNEQFF.

CDR3 sequence (DNA): TGTGCCAGCAGCAGACAGGGTAAACTCTATGGCTACACCTTC. It is translated as CASSRQGKLYGYTF. This chain links TRBV21-1 with TRBJ1-2; the table's D call TRBD1 went unverified against the DNA. TRBV21-1 is labeled a pseudogene. The CDR3 runs 14 residues.

The V and J genes are TRBV7-6 and TRBJ2-2, with 8 nucleotides matching TRBD1. V dropped 5 bases and J dropped 7; count of bases not matched to a gene: 6. Per the germline V gene, CDR1 is SGHVS and CDR2 is FNYEAQ. This CDR3 spans 14 amino acids. CDR3 nucleotides: TGTGCCAGCAGCCCAGGGGGCGGTTACGGGGAGCTGTTTTTT. Protein product: CASSPGGGYGELFF.

Regarding this clone: Germline is not matched at one junction end, which may reflect a read error. The chain employs TRBV15 and TRBJ2-7, with 14 bases lining up with TRBD2. This CDR3 has 14 amino acids. Per germline, CDR1 LNHNV and CDR2 YYDKDF (reference sequence). CDR3: CAASRTSGRHEQYF. The CDR3 region has the DNA TGTGCCGCCAGCAGGACTAGCGGGAGGCACGAGCAGTACTTC.